One sample yielded the 21 T cell receptor beta chains listed below, sequenced in a study of graft-versus-host responses after intestinal transplantation. The method was immunoSEQ multiplex PCR; TCRdb's version includes in-frame clones alone and lacks a portion of them. The data contain fewer than 80,000 clones, 90% of them singletons. For these receptors, no antigen is known. The specimen was unstimulated CD8+ T cells sorted from spleen or lymph node cells, collected before transplant. The receptors stem from a human donor who was the organ donor for an intestinal transplant.

The chain is built from TRBV19 and TRBJ2-1, with 10 bases lining up with TRBD2. V lost 8 bases to trimming and J lost 6 bases; unmatched junction nucleotides: 13. The germline gives CDR1 LNHDA, CDR2 SQIVND (reference sequence). This CDR3 has 16 residues. The CDR3 DNA is TGTGCCAGTTCCCATAGTCAACTAGCGGGGTTCAATGAGCAGTTCTTC. It yields the protein CASSHSQLAGFNEQFF.

The CDR3, as DNA: TGTGCCAGCAGCAACGCCGGGACAGGGAACGAAAAACTGTTTTTT. This encodes CASSNAGTGNEKLFF. The genes are TRBV7-3 and TRBJ1-4, with TRBD1 matching 9 bases. The V gene's germline CDR1 is SGHTA and CDR2 FQGTGA. CDR3 length: 15 amino acids. With V trimmed by 5 bases and J by 8 bases, 9 bases remained unmatched.

This chain connects TRBV5-1 to TRBJ1-3; D gene ambiguous. CDR3 length: 11 amino acids. Germline CDR1 and CDR2: SGHRS and YFSETQ. V was cut by 2 bases and J by 7 bases, with 4 bases left in between. This CDR3 reads CASSFANTIYF. CDR3 bases: TGCGCCAGCAGCTTCGCGAACACCATATATTTT.

The chain recombines TRBV28 with TRBJ2-7; 7 bases are a match to TRBD1. The germline CDR1 and CDR2 sequences are MDHEN and SYDVKM. The CDR3 is 14 residues long. The V and J ends lost 4 bases and 2 bases, in that order; junction bases with no gene match: 5. The CDR3 nucleotides read TGTGCCAGCAGTTACAGACAGGGAACCTACGAGCAGTACTTC. Amino acids: CASSYRQGTYEQYF.

The V gene is TRBV18, the J gene TRBJ1-5; 9 nucleotides align to TRBD1. Trimming cost V 6 bases and J 7 bases; bases outside gene matches: 16. CDR1 and CDR2 (germline): KGHSH, LQKENI. This CDR3 has 17 residues. The CDR3 loop reads CASSLTGGERSRQPQHF. CDR3 coding DNA: TGTGCCAGCTCCCTTACAGGGGGCGAGAGGTCGAGGCAGCCCCAGCATTTT.

CDR3: CASSMSVAGANGELFF. The CDR3 DNA follows: TGTGCCAGTAGTATGTCGGTAGCGGGAGCAAACGGGGAGCTGTTTTTT. The chain couples TRBV19 to TRBJ2-2; 9 nucleotides agree with TRBD2. The CDR3 loop spans 16 amino acids. From germline, CDR1 is LNHDA and CDR2 SQIVND (reference sequence). Trimming took 3 bases from V and 7 from J; bases not matched to a gene: 9.

The CDR3 sequence is CASSIRLAGAISYNEQFF. The CDR3 DNA reads as TGTGCCAGTAGTATAAGACTAGCGGGAGCCATCTCCTACAATGAGCAGTTCTTC. The J gene is TRBJ2-1, the V gene TRBV19; 12 positions agree with TRBD2. V was clipped by 2 bases and J by 0 bases; unmatched bases: 5. The CDR3 has 18 residues. Germline CDR1 is LNHDA and CDR2 is SQIVND (reference sequence).

Worth noting for this clone: Relative to the germline gene, one junction end is altered; a read error may explain this. The V call is TRBV7-7, the J call TRBJ2-1, with D maybe TRBD2 (5 bases). Germline-derived CDR1 and CDR2 are SSHAT and FNYEAQ (reference sequence). The CDR3 loop spans 14 amino acids. CDR3 amino acids: CASSSSLGSNEQFF. The DNA of the CDR3 is TGTGCTAGCAGCTCCTCCTTAGGGAGCAATGAGCAGTTCTTC.

The CDR3 sequence is CASSLVREAYEQYF. The CDR3 nucleotides are TGTGCCAGCAGTTTGGTCAGGGAGGCCTACGAGCAGTACTTC. This chain connects TRBV6-5 to TRBJ2-7; D possibly corresponds to TRBD2 (6 bases). The CDR3 length is 14 residues. V lost 4 bases, J lost 2 bases, and 12 bases lay in between. Germline assignment: CDR1 MNHEY and CDR2 SVGAGI.

This clone was observed a single time. The chain links TRBV28 to TRBJ1-2, with a possible D match to TRBD1 (6 bases). The germline gives CDR1 MDHEN, CDR2 SYDVKM. The CDR3 covers 12 residues. Here the CDR3 reads CATQGPNYGYTF. The CDR3 bases are TGTGCTACCCAGGGGCCTAACTATGGCTACACCTTC.

This chain connects TRBV28 to TRBJ2-5; D not certain. Germline CDR1 and CDR2: MDHEN and SYDVKM. This CDR3 contains 14 residues. Trimming stripped 2 bases from V and 2 bases from J, with 9 bases between. CDR3 nucleotides: TGTGCCAGCAGTTTACTGCGAGAACAAGAGACCCAGTACTTC. This codes for CASSLLREQETQYF.

J is TRBJ2-1 and V is TRBV5-5; D ambiguous. The CDR3 length is 15 residues. Germline V CDR1 and CDR2: SGHKS, YYEKEE (reference sequence). V lost 4 bases to trimming and J lost 0 bases, with 11 bases between them. CDR3 sequence: CASSPTLSSYNEQFF. DNA for the CDR3: TGTGCCAGCAGCCCGACACTTAGCTCCTACAATGAGCAGTTCTTC. Filled out from reference TRBV5-5 and TRBJ2-1, the complete variable domain reads DAGVTQSPTHLIKTRGQQVTLRCSPISGHKSVSWYQQVLGQGPQFIFQYYEKEERGRGNFPDRFSARQFPNYSSELNVNALLLGDSALYLCASSPTLSSYNEQFFGPGTRLTVL.

V usage is TRBV30 and J usage is TRBJ2-5, with D perhaps matching TRBD2 (6 bases). Germline assignment: CDR1 GTSNPN and CDR2 SVGIG (reference sequence). The CDR3 loop spans 15 amino acids. Trimming took off 4 bases at V and 2 bases at J, with 17 bases between the two ends. CDR3 sequence reads: CAWMSPGSPQETQYF. The CDR3 DNA reads as TGTGCCTGGATGTCCCCCGGGAGCCCTCAAGAGACCCAGTACTTC.

The rearrangement links TRBV9 to TRBJ2-3; tentatively, D is TRBD2 (6 bases). The V end lost 0 bases, the J end lost 2 bases, and 13 bases lay between the germline ends. The CDR3 consists of 16 residues. Germline lookup yields CDR1 SGDLS and CDR2 YYNGEE. CDR3 residues: CASSVEVAELTDTQYF. The CDR3 DNA is TGTGCCAGCAGCGTAGAAGTAGCGGAACTCACAGATACGCAGTATTTT.

The J gene is TRBJ2-2, the V gene TRBV4-2; 11 bases map to TRBD2. With 4 bases clipped from V and 10 bases from J, the junction kept 11 bases outside the gene matches. The length of the CDR3 is 16 residues. Germline CDR1 and CDR2: LGHNA and YNFKEQ. The CDR3 coding sequence is TGTGCCAGCAGCCCACCCGGACTAGCGGGTGGTATGGAGCTGTTTTTT. This sequence encodes CASSPPGLAGGMELFF.

CDR3 DNA: TGCGCCAGCAGCCAAAGAATTAGCGGCACCTACAATGAGCAGTTCTTC. Protein sequence: CASSQRISGTYNEQFF. The chain recombines TRBV5-1 with TRBJ2-1; possible D gene TRBD2, 6 bases. V dropped 4 bases and J dropped 2 bases, with 16 bases sitting between them. The CDR3 is 16 residues long. Germline-derived CDR1 and CDR2 are SGHRS and YFSETQ.

The V and J genes are TRBV19 and TRBJ2-7; possibly TRBD1 for D (5 bases). Between the trimmed V and J ends, which lost 1 base and 3 bases, there was a span of 10 bases. Per the germline V gene, CDR1 is LNHDA and CDR2 is SQIVND (reference sequence). This CDR3 spans 14 amino acids. The CDR3 sequence is CASSIAAGNYEQYF. As DNA, the CDR3 is TGTGCCAGTAGTATAGCCGCAGGGAACTACGAGCAGTACTTC.

The V gene is TRBV5-5, the J gene TRBJ2-3; unclear D gene. Germline values: CDR1 SGHKS, CDR2 YYEKEE (reference sequence). CDR3 length: 13 residues. Trimming removed 0 bases from V and 4 bases from J, with 6 bases in between. The CDR3 loop reads CASSLVGSDTQYF. The DNA for the CDR3 is TGTGCCAGCAGCTTGGTGGGCTCAGATACGCAGTATTTT.

V usage is TRBV9 and J usage is TRBJ2-1; maybe TRBD2 (5 bases). CDR3 length: 14 residues. Germline CDR1 SGDLS, CDR2 YYNGEE. V lost 0 bases and J lost 1, with 5 bases in between. CDR3 DNA: TGTGCCAGCAGCGTAGCGGGATCCTACAATGAGCAGTTCTTC. This sequence encodes CASSVAGSYNEQFF.

The chain has TRBV7-9 and TRBJ2-7; tentative D call: TRBD1 (5 bases). The CDR3 is made up of 15 amino acids. Germline assignment: CDR1 SEHNR and CDR2 FQNEAQ (reference sequence). V was clipped by 4 bases and J by 0 bases, with 13 bases between them. As DNA, the CDR3 is TGTGCCAGCAGCTACAGCCAGGGAAGCTCCTACGAGCAGTACTTC. This codes for CASSYSQGSSYEQYF.

The chain combines TRBV30 with TRBJ1-2; no firm D call. The germline V gene encodes CDR1 GTSNPN and CDR2 SVGIG (reference sequence). V lost 2 bases to trimming and J lost 0 bases, with 4 bases between them. The CDR3 consists of 12 residues. CDR3 bases: TGTGCCTGGAGTACAGCTAACTATGGCTACACCTTC. This codes for CAWSTANYGYTF. Complete variable domain (other parts from reference TRBV30 and TRBJ1-2): SQTIHQWPATLVQPVGSPLSLECTVEGTSNPNLYWYRQAAGRGLQLLFYSVGIGQISSEVPQNLSASRPQDRQFILSSKKLLLSDSGFYLCAWSTANYGYTFGSGTRLTVV.